A selection of T cell receptor beta chains follows, all from one sample in a study of regulatory T cells in long-lasting Graves disease. MiXCR, run by TCRdb on the multiplex PCR reads, gives a single entry per CDR3 protein. Altogether around 240,000 distinct CDR3 sequences are present, 18% being singletons, with the ten largest covering 14%. In addition, the sample was reused for a study of T cells in Graves' hyperthyroidism and ophthalmopathy.

The sample here was peripheral blood mononuclear cells (PBMCs), taken at new diagnosis, from a patient treated with antithyroid drugs. All receptors come from a woman aged 25 to 39 with Graves disease. Each CDR3 is given with its conserved first and last residue. The D gene is left open where the match is weak. The listing skips clone size in some rows; elsewhere it reads once, few, many or a size class.

many,NA,TRBV29-1,TRBJ2-1,CSVPWTDSSYNEQFF,TGCAGCGTCCCCTGGACAGACAGCTCCTACAATGAGCAGTTCTTC
few,NA,TRBV12-3/TRBV12-4,TRBJ2-5,CASSLGTGTQYF,TGTGCCAGCAGTTTGGGTACCGGGACCCAGTACTTC
many,NA,TRBV7-9,TRBJ2-7,CASSGRSGEDKNSYEQYF,TGTGCCAGCAGCGGCCGATCGGGGGAAGATAAAAACTCCTACGAGCAGTACTTC
NA,NA,TRBV5-1,TRBJ2-5,CASTTENQETQYF,TGCGCCAGCACGACAGAAAACCAAGAGACCCAGTACTTC
many,NA,TRBV7-9,TRBJ1-1,CASSLSGLDTEAFF,TGTGCCAGCAGCTTATCAGGGTTGGACACTGAAGCTTTCTTT
NA,NA,TRBV7-9,TRBJ1-1,CASLIQGRDTEAFF,TGTGCCAGCCTGATACAGGGTCGAGACACTGAAGCTTTCTTT
NA,NA,TRBV5-8,TRBJ1-5,CASSLAGEIQPQHF,TGTGCCAGCAGCTTGGCAGGCGAGATTCAGCCCCAGCATTTT
NA,TRBD2,TRBV20-1,TRBJ2-1,CSARSGASGKVYNEQFF,TGCAGTGCTAGGTCAGGGGCTAGCGGGAAGGTTTACAATGAGCAGTTCTTC
many,TRBD2,TRBV11-2,TRBJ2-7,CASSHTSGEYYEQYF,TGTGCCAGCAGTCATACTAGCGGGGAATACTACGAGCAGTACTTC
once,TRBD2,TRBV7-9,TRBJ2-1,CASSLEVTSGGANEQFF,TGTGCCAGCAGCTTAGAGGTGACTAGCGGGGGGGCAAATGAGCAGTTCTTC
many,TRBD1,TRBV9,TRBJ2-4,CASSAETGGRSKNIQYF,TGTGCCAGCAGCGCAGAAACAGGGGGCAGGTCCAAAAACATTCAGTACTTC
many,NA,TRBV6-5,TRBJ2-7,CASSSPIGCEQYF,TGTGCCAGCAGTTCCCCGATAGGGTGCGAGCAGTACTTC
few,NA,TRBV11-2,TRBJ2-1,CASSLASRGRDEQSF,TGTGCCAGCAGCTTAGCGAGTCGGGGGCGGGATGAGCAGTCCTTC
many,TRBD1,TRBV20-1,TRBJ1-5,CSAWDRGNQPQHF,TGCAGTGCGTGGGACAGGGGAAATCAGCCCCAGCATTTT
few,NA,TRBV20-1,TRBJ1-5,CSARDQTAQATPLAQHF,TGCAGTGCTAGAGACCAGACAGCACAGGCCACCCCTTTGGCCCAGCATTTT
NA,NA,TRBV29-1,TRBJ1-1,CSVEVAVNTEAFF,TGCAGCGTTGAAGTGGCGGTGAACACTGAAGCTTTCTTT
many,TRBD1,TRBV10-1,TRBJ2-1,CASSERAGQGYNEQFF,TGCGCCAGCAGTGAGCGCGCGGGACAGGGCTACAATGAGCAGTTCTTC
many,TRBD2,TRBV18,TRBJ2-3,CASSPQLRGVTDTQYF,TGTGCCAGCTCCCCGCAATTGCGGGGGGTCACAGATACGCAGTATTTT
many,NA,TRBV6-1,TRBJ2-1,CASRRNGNEQFF,TGTGCCAGCAGACGCAATGGCAATGAGCAGTTCTTC
many,NA,TRBV20-1,TRBJ2-7,CSVERLYEQYF,TGCAGTGTAGAGAGACTATACGAGCAGTACTTC
few,NA,TRBV6-1,TRBJ2-1,CASSDGQSTMKQFF,TGTGCCAGCAGTGACGGACAGAGTACAATGAAGCAGTTCTTC
many,TRBD1,TRBV12-3/TRBV12-4,TRBJ1-2,CASSSRDRGRDGYTF,TGTGCCAGCAGTTCCCGGGACAGGGGACGGGATGGCTACACCTTC
many,NA,TRBV6-5,TRBJ2-2,CASSYANSNTGELFF,TGTGCCAGCAGTTACGCCAATTCGAACACCGGGGAGCTGTTTTTT
many,TRBD2,TRBV11-2,TRBJ2-3,CASSPPGTSLYF,TGTGCCAGCAGCCCCCCCGGGACTAGCTTATATTTT
NA,TRBD1,TRBV18,TRBJ1-2,CASSPVVGQGRTNYGYTF,TGTGCCAGCTCACCAGTAGTTGGACAGGGGCGTACTAACTATGGCTACACCTTC
NA,TRBD2,TRBV11-2,TRBJ2-7,CASSPRTSGSSEQYF,TGTGCCAGCAGCCCAAGGACTAGCGGGAGCAGCGAGCAGTACTTC
many,NA,TRBV18,TRBJ1-2,CASSPSQVAYTF,TGTGCCAGCTCACCTTCACAGGTTGCCTACACCTTC
many,TRBD2,TRBV20-1,TRBJ2-1,CSAPPFGLAGDEQFF,TGCAGTGCACCCCCCTTTGGACTAGCGGGGGATGAGCAGTTCTTC
few,NA,TRBV7-6,TRBJ1-1,CASSRINVGGNTEAFF,TGTGCCAGCAGCAGAATAAACGTAGGGGGTAACACTGAAGCTTTCTTT
many,NA,TRBV6-1,TRBJ2-7,CASIYGDGTYEQYF,TGTGCCAGCATCTACGGGGACGGAACCTACGAGCAGTACTTC
many,NA,TRBV12-3/TRBV12-4,TRBJ2-1,CASSFREYNEQFF,TGTGCCAGCAGTTTCCGGGAATACAATGAGCAGTTCTTC
many,NA,TRBV18,TRBJ2-7,CASSPPGAYEQYF,TGTGCCAGCTCACCACCTGGGGCCTACGAGCAGTACTTC
NA,NA,TRBV4-1,TRBJ2-2,CASSQDRQGGTGELFF,TGCGCCAGCAGCCAAGATAGGCAGGGGGGAACCGGGGAGCTGTTTTTT
many,TRBD1,TRBV20-1,TRBJ1-1,CSARRLGQLNTEAFF,TGCAGTGCTAGGCGATTGGGACAGTTGAACACTGAAGCTTTCTTT
many,NA,TRBV5-5,TRBJ1-3,CASSLRGGASGNTIYF,TGTGCCAGCAGCTTGCGTGGAGGGGCCTCTGGAAACACCATATATTTT
many,NA,TRBV11-2,TRBJ1-2,CASSLLQGYGYTF,TGTGCCAGCAGCTTATTACAGGGCTATGGCTACACCTTC
few,NA,TRBV29-1,TRBJ2-2,CSVNPGGTGELFF,TGCAGCGTAAATCCCGGGGGCACCGGGGAGCTGTTTTTT
many,TRBD1,TRBV20-1,TRBJ1-2,CSAPVRGRDDGYTF,TGCAGTGCTCCCGTGAGGGGGCGAGACGATGGCTACACCTTC
many,NA,TRBV15,TRBJ1-1,CATSREGGGTEAFF,TGTGCCACCAGCAGAGAAGGGGGAGGCACTGAAGCTTTCTTT
many,NA,TRBV6-2/TRBV6-3,TRBJ1-5,CASREESVNQPQHF,TGTGCCAGCAGGGAGGAGAGCGTAAATCAGCCCCAGCATTTT
few,NA,TRBV6-1,TRBJ1-3,CASTRTESSGNTIYF,TGTGCCAGCACCCGGACAGAGAGCTCTGGAAACACCATATATTTT
many,NA,TRBV10-2,TRBJ2-7,CASRNLGYEQYF,TGCGCCAGCCGTAACTTAGGCTACGAGCAGTACTTC
many,NA,TRBV7-9,TRBJ1-2,CASSREGRGTYGYTF,TGTGCCAGCAGCCGAGAGGGAAGGGGAACTTATGGCTACACCTTC
many,NA,TRBV19,TRBJ1-1,CASSISPTGPSTEAFF,TGTGCCAGTAGTATATCCCCTACGGGGCCCAGCACTGAAGCTTTCTTT
many,NA,TRBV11-2,TRBJ2-7,CASSLSTYEQYF,TGTGCCAGCAGCTTATCCACCTACGAGCAGTACTTC
NA,NA,TRBV12-5,TRBJ2-5,CASRRANSLSETQYF,TGTGCTAGTCGGAGGGCCAACTCACTTAGCGAGACCCAGTACTTC
many,TRBD1,TRBV12-3/TRBV12-4,TRBJ2-3,CASSTGQGWNTQYF,TGTGCCAGCAGTACGGGACAGGGTTGGAATACGCAGTATTTT
many,TRBD1,TRBV7-9,TRBJ2-5,CASSPRQGLGETQYF,TGTGCCAGCAGCCCTAGACAGGGGCTAGGGGAGACCCAGTACTTC
NA,TRBD1,TRBV2,TRBJ1-2,CASVGRGNGYTF,TGTGCCAGCGTCGGCAGGGGGAATGGCTACACCTTC
many,TRBD1,TRBV2,TRBJ2-4,CASSESDRATKNIQYF,TGTGCCAGCAGTGAGTCGGACAGGGCGACCAAAAACATTCAGTACTTC
many,NA,TRBV7-9,TRBJ1-1,CASSFYVENTEAFF,TGTGCCAGCAGCTTTTACGTGGAGAACACTGAAGCTTTCTTT
many,NA,TRBV10-3,TRBJ1-4,CAISAGGGGSEKLFF,TGTGCCATCAGCGCGGGGGGGGGTGGTAGTGAAAAACTGTTTTTT
many,TRBD1,TRBV6-1,TRBJ1-3,CASSSGQGAGNTIYF,TGTGCCAGCAGCAGCGGTCAGGGGGCCGGAAACACCATATATTTT
NA,NA,TRBV5-4,TRBJ2-7,CASSFLADGHEQYF,TGTGCCAGCAGCTTTCTAGCTGACGGGCACGAGCAGTACTTC
many,TRBD2,TRBV20-1,TRBJ2-3,CSARDPLAATDTQYF,TGCAGTGCTAGAGATCCCCTAGCGGCCACAGATACGCAGTATTTT
NA,TRBD1,TRBV18,TRBJ1-5,CASSSTGWDQPQHF,TGTGCCAGCTCATCGACAGGGTGGGATCAGCCCCAGCATTTT
NA,NA,TRBV9,TRBJ2-7,CASSVEGRNDEQYF,TGTGCCAGCAGCGTAGAGGGGAGGAACGACGAGCAGTACTTC
many,TRBD1,TRBV5-1,TRBJ2-7,CASSPRGNRGPAYEQYF,TGCGCCAGCAGCCCCCGTGGAAACAGGGGCCCAGCCTACGAGCAGTACTTC
many,TRBD2,TRBV7-8,TRBJ2-3,CASSSRTSEDTDTQYF,TGTGCCAGCAGCTCCCGGACTAGCGAGGACACAGATACGCAGTATTTT
many,NA,TRBV20-1,TRBJ1-1,CSAREAEAFF,TGCAGTGCTAGAGAGGCGGAAGCTTTCTTT